This T cell receptor (beta chain) was sequenced for a study of shared clonotypes between healthy human individuals. In the study overall: The plates for each donor numbered three CD4 naive, three CD4 memory, two CD8 naive and one CD8 memory. Regarding the study as a whole: Richness estimates generally favored naive over memory subsets. The low donor count limited represented genetic and exposure-history diversity.

Germline V gene sequence: CDR1 MNHEY, CDR2 SMNVEV (reference sequence). The CDR3 has 14 residues. V was cut by 2 bases and J by 3 bases, with 11 bases left in between. For every subset, genomic DNA was evenly distributed across several immunoSEQ plates. The repertoire was sequenced with immunoSEQ multiplex PCR; TCRdb's copy has only in-frame clones and lacks some. The table lists 2 million or so clones, over 85% of them singletons. Comments on this clone: The antigen is undetermined.

In the naive CD8 group, cells lacked CD45RO and were positively selected for CCR7, so terminally differentiated effector memory CD45RA+ cells were left out. This clonotype was sampled from a man younger than 35 in good health. This rearrangement joins TRBV27 to TRBJ2-7; D possibly matches TRBD1 or TRBD2 (5 bases each). Sequencing was carried out using naive CD8+ T cells sorted from blood. The CDR3 loop is CASSLVGDGYEQYF. The CDR3, as DNA: TGTGCCAGCAGTTTAGTAGGGGACGGCTACGAGCAGTACTTC.